These 20 T cell receptor beta chains came from one sample sequenced in a study of blood T cell repertoires in COVID-19. Repertoires were generated with immunoSEQ multiplex PCR, while TCRdb's copy carries only in-frame clones and drops some. The sample contains about 120,000 clones, 87% of which appear only once. Source material: peripheral blood. These receptors all come from a woman between 65 and 79 years old with acute or convalescent COVID-19.

This clone has a single count. The chain uses TRBV9 and TRBJ1-1, with 7 bases aligning to TRBD1. The CDR3 length is 16 residues. CDR1 is SGDLS, CDR2 YYNGEE, per germline. V lost 1 base to trimming and J lost 1 base; unmatched junction nucleotides: 7. In nucleotides, the CDR3 is TGTGCCAGCAGCGTAATTAAAGGACAGGCGAACACTGAAGCTTTCTTT. Amino acids: CASSVIKGQANTEAFF.

This rearrangement joins TRBV27 to TRBJ2-2; 15 nucleotides agree with TRBD2. The CDR3 is made up of 17 amino acids. Germline values: CDR1 MNHEY, CDR2 SMNVEV (reference sequence). Unmatched junction bases numbered 7, after V lost 6 bases and J lost 5 bases. Written as DNA, the CDR3 is TGTGCCAGCAGGTGGACTAGCGGGGGGGCGTGGACCGGGGAGCTGTTTTTT. It encodes CASRWTSGGAWTGELFF.

The chain carries TRBV5-1 and TRBJ1-1, with D tentatively TRBD1 (5 bases). The ends were cut back, 6 bases at V and 2 bases at J, with 8 bases in the middle. The germline gives CDR1 SGHRS, CDR2 YFSETQ. The CDR3 covers 12 residues. Here the CDR3 reads CASKTGNTEAFF. The CDR3 nucleotides read TGCGCCAGCAAAACAGGTAACACTGAAGCTTTCTTT.

This rearrangement joins TRBV7-9 to TRBJ2-6, with D hard to call. The V gene lost 5 bases and the J gene lost 0 bases, with 8 bases spanning the gap. The CDR3 contains 15 residues. Germline CDR1 SEHNR, CDR2 FQNEAQ (reference sequence). DNA for the CDR3: TGTGCCAGCAGCCTCTCCGTCTCTGGGGCCAACGTCCTGACTTTC. Translated: CASSLSVSGANVLTF.

This clone showed up just once. The rearrangement links TRBV10-2 to TRBJ1-5; no definite D call. Germline CDR1 WSHSY, CDR2 SAAADI. There are 12 residues in the CDR3. The ends were cut back, 10 bases at V and 3 bases at J, with 10 bases in the middle. The CDR3 protein is CATRGTNQPQHF. The DNA for the CDR3 is TGCGCCACCCGGGGTACCAATCAGCCCCAGCATTTT.

The rearrangement uses TRBV5-1 and TRBJ2-7; perhaps TRBD2 as D (5 bases). Deletions cut 0 bases from V and 0 bases from J, with 13 bases between. This CDR3 has 16 amino acids. Germline CDR1 SGHRS, CDR2 YFSETQ. The CDR3 DNA sequence: TGCGCCAGCAGCTTGGGAGGGTCCGAAAGCTCCTACGAGCAGTACTTC. Its translation: CASSLGGSESSYEQYF.

This clone occurred once. In DNA, the CDR3 is TGTGCCAGCCGAACAGGGGGCGCGGGCACAGATACGCAGTATTTT. Translation: CASRTGGAGTDTQYF. The chain links TRBV5-6 to TRBJ2-3; 9 nucleotides match TRBD1. The CDR3 spans 15 residues. The germline CDR1 and CDR2 sequences are SGHDT and YYEEEE. V lost 7 bases and J lost 1; bases outside the gene matches: 7.

The chain employs TRBV5-1 and TRBJ1-4; D possibly corresponds to TRBD1 (5 bases). CDR3 length: 14 amino acids. Trimming shortened V by 3 bases and J by 3 bases, and 9 bases separated the two germline ends. Germline CDR1 SGHRS, CDR2 YFSETQ. In DNA, the CDR3 is TGCGCCAGCAGCTCAGGGCTATCTAATGAAAAACTGTTTTTT. This encodes CASSSGLSNEKLFF.

This chain connects TRBV28 to TRBJ1-2, with TRBD1 as a possible D gene (5 bases). This CDR3 region has 14 residues. V was shortened by 7 bases and J by 6 bases, with 18 bases between the two germline ends. Germline V CDR1 and CDR2: MDHEN, SYDVKM. Written as DNA, the CDR3 is TGTGCCAGCACACTGGCCCCCAGGGTACATGGCTACACCTTC. Its protein product is CASTLAPRVHGYTF.

The rearrangement links TRBV30 to TRBJ1-5; 7 bases align to TRBD1. CDR1 and CDR2 (germline): GTSNPN, SVGIG (reference sequence). V trimming: 4 bases; J trimming: 3 bases; junction bases outside the gene matches: 6. This CDR3 spans 14 amino acids. CDR3 sequence reads: CAWNRDSVNQPQHF. The CDR3 nucleotides are TGTGCCTGGAACCGGGACAGCGTCAATCAGCCCCAGCATTTT.

CDR3 sequence: CASSLATSPDTQYF. The CDR3 DNA is TGCGCCAGCAGCTTGGCGACTAGCCCAGATACGCAGTATTTT. The chain couples TRBV5-1 to TRBJ2-3; 7 positions agree with TRBD2. Losses at the gene ends were 0 bases for V and 4 bases for J; bases not matched to a gene: 2. Per germline, CDR1 SGHRS and CDR2 YFSETQ. The CDR3 has 14 amino acids.

The chain joins TRBV5-1 to TRBJ2-5; D is possibly TRBD1 (5 bases). Between the trimmed V and J ends, which lost 3 bases and 0 bases, there was a span of 15 bases. Germline V gene data show CDR1 as SGHRS and CDR2 as YFSETQ. The CDR3 has 16 amino acids. The CDR3 DNA reads TGCGCCAGCAGCTCAATAGGCAGGGTTTACCAAGAGACCCAGTACTTC. This translates into CASSSIGRVYQETQYF.

The rearrangement links TRBV5-4 to TRBJ1-1; D may be TRBD1 (5 bases). Trimming pared 4 bases from V and 1 base from J, leaving 23 bases between. The germline CDR1 and CDR2 sequences are SGHNT and YYREEE (reference sequence). The CDR3 length is 18 residues. The CDR3 reads CASSPGGQGPRGNTEAFF. The CDR3 coding sequence is TGTGCCAGCAGCCCCGGAGGGCAGGGTCCGAGGGGGAACACTGAAGCTTTCTTT.

This clone was seen a single time. V is TRBV2 and J is TRBJ2-5; 7 bases map to TRBD1. Losses at the gene ends were 7 bases for V and 5 bases for J; bases not matched to a gene: 4. This CDR3 has 12 residues. Germline loops: CDR1 SNHLY, CDR2 FYNNEI. For the CDR3, the DNA is TGTGCCAGCAAAGGGACAGCTGAGACCCAGTACTTC. Encoded protein: CASKGTAETQYF.

This chain uses TRBV18 with TRBJ2-3; D ambiguous. Trimming left V 5 bases short and J 0 bases short, with 9 bases between. The CDR3 is 14 amino acids. Germline CDR1 KGHSH, CDR2 LQKENI. CDR3 coding DNA: TGTGCCAGCTCAGCCCTTACTAGCACAGATACGCAGTATTTT. Amino acids: CASSALTSTDTQYF.

CDR3 nucleotides: TGTGCCAGCAGTGACTCGGGAACCGGGAGGGGCATATATGGCTACACCTTC. Translated, it gives CASSDSGTGRGIYGYTF. The V call is TRBV6-4, the J call TRBJ1-2; TRBD1 might be the D (5 bases). This CDR3 has 17 amino acids. Germline V gene sequence: CDR1 MRHNA, CDR2 SNTAGT. The V gene lost 0 bases and the J gene lost 5 bases, with 19 bases spanning the gap.

The chain couples TRBV3-1 (or the pseudogene TRBV3-2) to TRBJ1-1; TRBD1 matches 7 bases. The CDR3 has 14 amino acids. The V gene end was trimmed by 5 bases and the J gene end by 2 bases; junction bases not matched to a gene: 5. Germline V gives CDR1 LGHDT, CDR2 YNNKEL (reference sequence). The CDR3 protein is CASSLGQTNTEAFF. DNA of the CDR3: TGTGCCAGCAGCTTGGGACAGACAAACACTGAAGCTTTCTTT.

The V call is TRBV2, the J call TRBJ2-5, with 7 bases fitting TRBD1. This CDR3 comprises 12 residues. The J segment lost 1 base and the V segment lost 10 bases, leaving 3 bases of the junction unmatched. From germline, CDR1 is SNHLY and CDR2 FYNNEI. CDR3 in amino acids: CATWDSQETQYF. CDR3 DNA sequence: TGTGCCACGTGGGACAGCCAAGAGACCCAGTACTTC.

The rearrangement joins TRBV3-1 (or the pseudogene TRBV3-2) to TRBJ2-1, with TRBD2 matching over 9 bases. Germline-derived CDR1 and CDR2 are LGHDT and YNNKEL (reference sequence). This CDR3 spans 16 amino acids. V shed 3 bases and J 9 bases; nucleotides not matched to a gene: 12. CDR3 in amino acids: CASSQNLAGSHGEQFF. DNA of the CDR3: TGTGCCAGCAGCCAGAACCTAGCGGGGAGTCACGGTGAGCAGTTCTTC.

CDR3 coding DNA: TGTGCCAGCCACAGATCCGCTAACTATGGCTACACCTTC. Translation gives CASHRSANYGYTF. The chain carries TRBV12-3 or TRBV12-4 and TRBJ1-2; D uncertain. V shed 8 bases and J shed 0 bases, with 10 bases lying between them. This CDR3 comprises 13 residues.